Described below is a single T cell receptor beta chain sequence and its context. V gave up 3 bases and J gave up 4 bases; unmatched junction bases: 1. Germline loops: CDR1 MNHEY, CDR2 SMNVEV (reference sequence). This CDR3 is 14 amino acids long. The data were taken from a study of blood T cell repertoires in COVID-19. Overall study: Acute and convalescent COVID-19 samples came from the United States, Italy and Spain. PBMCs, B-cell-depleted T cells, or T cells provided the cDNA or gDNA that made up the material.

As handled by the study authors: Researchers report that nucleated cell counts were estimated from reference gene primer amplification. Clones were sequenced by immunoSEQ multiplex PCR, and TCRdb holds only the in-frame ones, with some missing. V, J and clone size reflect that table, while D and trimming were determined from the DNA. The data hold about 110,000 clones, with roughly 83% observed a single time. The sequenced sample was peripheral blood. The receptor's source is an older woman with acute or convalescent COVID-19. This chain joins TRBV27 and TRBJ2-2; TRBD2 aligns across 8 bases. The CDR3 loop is CASSLSGGTGELFF. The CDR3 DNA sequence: TGTGCCAGCAGTTTGAGCGGGGGCACCGGGGAGCTGTTTTTT.